This T cell receptor beta chain was obtained from a study of OX40 agonist ivuxolimab in advanced cancers. Study in general: Three patients showed partial responses: one hepatocellular carcinoma and two cutaneous melanoma cases.

The CDR3 loop spans 14 amino acids. Per germline, CDR1 LNHDA and CDR2 SQIVND (reference sequence). The V and J ends lost 5 bases and 3 bases respectively, with 14 bases between them. Points from the study as a whole: The mean number of expanded clones was higher in CD8+ T cells than in CD4+.

The cohort excluded patients with autoimmune disease history or systemic immunosuppression. Blood specimens came from baseline, cycle 4 day 1, and cycle 7 day 1. Repertoires were generated with immunoSEQ multiplex PCR, while TCRdb's copy carries only in-frame clones and drops some. The sample lists about 100,000 clones, almost 90% occurring once. With respect to this clone: The target antigen is unknown.

This TCR came from an adult with an advanced solid tumor such as melanoma, head and neck, liver or kidney cancer. This specimen was CD4+ or CD8+ T cells sorted from blood, taken in a trial of the OX40 agonist ivuxolimab. The chain joins TRBV19 to TRBJ2-7; D gene unclear. The CDR3 sequence: CASSLTRLGYEQYF. CDR3 DNA: TGTGCCAGTAGTCTCACGAGGTTGGGCTACGAGCAGTACTTC.